These T cell receptor beta chains were read from a single sample in a study of T cell responses to AZD1222 COVID-19 vaccine. TCRdb's table, derived via immunoSEQ multiplex PCR, lists solely in-frame clones and lacks some. The sample records 130,000 or so clones, roughly 91% being singletons. Sequenced here: peripheral blood, sampled 28 days after the second AZD1222 dose. All receptors come from an adult who received the AZD1222 COVID-19 vaccine. Each CDR3 is given with its conserved first and last residue. D genes are given only for firm matches.

D gene: .; V gene: TRBV5-1; J gene: TRBJ2-3; CDR3 protein: CASSRALTQGKVDTQYF
D gene: .; V gene: TRBV9; J gene: TRBJ1-2; CDR3 protein: CASSVAWDGGDYGYTF
D gene: TRBD1; V gene: TRBV29-1; J gene: TRBJ2-7; CDR3 protein: CSVPGTGVPYEQYF
D gene: .; V gene: TRBV5-1; J gene: TRBJ2-7; CDR3 protein: CASSWQGTYEQYF
D gene: .; V gene: TRBV2; J gene: TRBJ1-5; CDR3 protein: CASSAWDGGNQPQHF
D gene: TRBD1; V gene: TRBV5-6; J gene: TRBJ2-5; CDR3 protein: CASSVTGGGETQYF
D gene: .; V gene: TRBV7-7; J gene: TRBJ1-5; CDR3 protein: CASSLSGRMTPQHF
D gene: TRBD2; V gene: TRBV3-1/TRBV3-2; J gene: TRBJ2-1; CDR3 protein: CASSLLAGGPGEQFF
D gene: .; V gene: TRBV18; J gene: TRBJ1-2; CDR3 protein: CASSPLRGIGYTF
D gene: .; V gene: TRBV21-1; J gene: TRBJ1-1; CDR3 protein: CASRIRVTEAFF
D gene: TRBD2; V gene: TRBV5-1; J gene: TRBJ2-7; CDR3 protein: CASSLPFLSGIRCVQYF
D gene: TRBD2; V gene: TRBV7-9; J gene: TRBJ2-7; CDR3 protein: CASSLDSGAYEQYF
D gene: .; V gene: TRBV9; J gene: TRBJ2-3; CDR3 protein: CASSARDTQYF
D gene: .; V gene: TRBV27; J gene: TRBJ2-3; CDR3 protein: CASSNRDLTDTQYF